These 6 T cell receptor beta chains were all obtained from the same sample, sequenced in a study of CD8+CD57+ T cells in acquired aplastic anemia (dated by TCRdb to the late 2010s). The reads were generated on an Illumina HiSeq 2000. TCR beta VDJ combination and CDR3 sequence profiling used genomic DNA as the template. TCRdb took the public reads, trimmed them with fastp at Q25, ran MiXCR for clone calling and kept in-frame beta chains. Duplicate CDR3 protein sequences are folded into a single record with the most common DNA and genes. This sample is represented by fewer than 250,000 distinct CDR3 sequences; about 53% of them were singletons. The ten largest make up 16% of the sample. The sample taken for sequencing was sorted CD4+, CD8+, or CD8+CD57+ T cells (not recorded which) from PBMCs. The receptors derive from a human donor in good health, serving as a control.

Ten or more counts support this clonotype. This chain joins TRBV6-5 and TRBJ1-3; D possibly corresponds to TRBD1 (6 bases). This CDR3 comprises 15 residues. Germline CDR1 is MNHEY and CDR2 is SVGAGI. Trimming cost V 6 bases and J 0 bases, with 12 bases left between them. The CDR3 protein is CASRQGHPSGNTIYF. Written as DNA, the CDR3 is TGTGCCAGCAGACAGGGACACCCCTCTGGAAACACCATATATTTT.

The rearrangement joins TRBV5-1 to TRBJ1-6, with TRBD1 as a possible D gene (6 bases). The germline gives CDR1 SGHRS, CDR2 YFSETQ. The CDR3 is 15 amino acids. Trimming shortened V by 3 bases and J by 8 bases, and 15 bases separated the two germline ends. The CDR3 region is CASSYGQTGYSPLHF. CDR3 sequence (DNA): TGCGCCAGCAGCTACGGACAGACGGGGTATTCACCCCTCCACTTT.

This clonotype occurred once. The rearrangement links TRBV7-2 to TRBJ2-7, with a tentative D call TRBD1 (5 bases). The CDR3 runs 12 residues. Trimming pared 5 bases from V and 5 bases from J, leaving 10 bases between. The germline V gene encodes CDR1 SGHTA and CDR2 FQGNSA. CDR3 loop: CASSARQNEQYF. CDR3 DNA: TGTGCCAGCAGCGCTCGACAGAACGAGCAGTACTTC.

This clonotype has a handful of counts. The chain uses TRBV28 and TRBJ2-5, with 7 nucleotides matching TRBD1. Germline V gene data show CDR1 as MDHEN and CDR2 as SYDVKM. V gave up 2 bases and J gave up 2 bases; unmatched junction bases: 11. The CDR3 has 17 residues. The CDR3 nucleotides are TGTGCCAGCAGTTTAACAGTTGGTGGCAGGGGGCAAGAGACCCAGTACTTC. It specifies CASSLTVGGRGQETQYF. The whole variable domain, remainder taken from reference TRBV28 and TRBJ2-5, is DVKVTQSSRYLVKRTGEKVFLECVQDMDHENMFWYRQDPGLGLRLIYFSYDVKMKEKGDIPEGYSVSREKKERFSLILESASTNQTSMYLCASSLTVGGRGQETQYFGPGTRLLVL.

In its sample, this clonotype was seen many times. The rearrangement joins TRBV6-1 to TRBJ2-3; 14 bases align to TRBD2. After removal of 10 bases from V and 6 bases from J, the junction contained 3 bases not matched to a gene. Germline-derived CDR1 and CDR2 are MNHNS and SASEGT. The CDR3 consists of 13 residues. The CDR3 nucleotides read TGTGCCACCAGACTAGCGGGGGGGGATACGCAGTATTTT. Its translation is CATRLAGGDTQYF.

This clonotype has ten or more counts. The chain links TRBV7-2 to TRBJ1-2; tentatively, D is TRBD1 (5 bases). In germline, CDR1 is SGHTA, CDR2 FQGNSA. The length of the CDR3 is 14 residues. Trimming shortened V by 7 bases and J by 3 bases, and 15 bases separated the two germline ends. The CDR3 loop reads CASTRFDRDYGYTF. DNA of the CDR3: TGTGCCAGCACCCGATTCGACAGAGACTATGGCTACACCTTC.